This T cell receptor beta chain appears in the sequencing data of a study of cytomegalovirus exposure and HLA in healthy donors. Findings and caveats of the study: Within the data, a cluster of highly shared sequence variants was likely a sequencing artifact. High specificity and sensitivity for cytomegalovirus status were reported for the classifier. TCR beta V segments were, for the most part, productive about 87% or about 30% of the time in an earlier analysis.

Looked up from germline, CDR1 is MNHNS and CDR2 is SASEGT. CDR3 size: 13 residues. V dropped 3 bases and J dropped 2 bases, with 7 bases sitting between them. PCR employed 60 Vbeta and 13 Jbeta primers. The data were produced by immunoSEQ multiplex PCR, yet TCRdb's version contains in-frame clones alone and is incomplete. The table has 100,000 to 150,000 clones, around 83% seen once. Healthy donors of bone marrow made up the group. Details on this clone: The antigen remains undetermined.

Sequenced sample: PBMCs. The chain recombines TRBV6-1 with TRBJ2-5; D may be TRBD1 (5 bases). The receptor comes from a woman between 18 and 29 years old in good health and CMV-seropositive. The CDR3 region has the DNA TGTGCCAGCAGTGAGACAGAGCAAGAGACCCAGTACTTC. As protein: CASSETEQETQYF.